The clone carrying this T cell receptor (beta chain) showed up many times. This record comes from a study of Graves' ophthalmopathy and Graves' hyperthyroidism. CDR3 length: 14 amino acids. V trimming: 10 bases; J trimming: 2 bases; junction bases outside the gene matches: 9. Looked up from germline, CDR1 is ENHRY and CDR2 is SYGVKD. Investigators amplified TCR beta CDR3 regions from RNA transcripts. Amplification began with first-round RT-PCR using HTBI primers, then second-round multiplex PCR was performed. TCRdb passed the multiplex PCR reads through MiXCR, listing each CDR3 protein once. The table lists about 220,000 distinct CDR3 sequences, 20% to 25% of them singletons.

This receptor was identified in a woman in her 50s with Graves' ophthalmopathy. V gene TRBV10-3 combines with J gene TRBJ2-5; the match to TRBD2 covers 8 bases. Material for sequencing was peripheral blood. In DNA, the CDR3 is TGTGCCACCCAAGCGGGAGCGGGGCAAGAGACCCAGTACTTC. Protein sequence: CATQAGAGQETQYF.